At least ten counts were recorded for the clone carrying this TCR beta chain. What it binds is unknown. The CDR3 loop spans 14 amino acids. Trimming cost V 3 bases and J 3 bases; bases outside gene matches: 6. Germline V gene data show CDR1 as SGHRS and CDR2 as YFSETQ. The data belong to a study of neurological immune-mediated disorders. Whole-study results and caveats: Neither clinical nor MRI features showed any association with the multiple sclerosis repertoire cluster, and the authors stated that larger cohorts are needed. The absence of shared CDR3 amino acid sequences among expanded clones across subjects suggests private repertoires in all groups. Levels of TCR clonal expansion peaked in HTLV-1-associated myelopathy and reached their lowest in multiple sclerosis, under those of healthy controls.

The cDNA was synthesized by 5'RACE incorporating 10-nucleotide random UMIs. MiXCR was run by TCRdb on the 5' RACE reads, yielding one entry per CDR3 protein. The sample lists around 67,000 distinct CDR3 sequences, 5.2% occurring once. The V gene is TRBV5-1, the J gene TRBJ2-7; TRBD1 matches 7 bases. This sequence originates from a man between 18 and 35 years old with multiple sclerosis. Specimen: PBMCs. The CDR3, as DNA: TGCGCCAGCAGCTCAGGGACAGCGCTCTACGAGCAGTACTTC. It specifies CASSSGTALYEQYF.